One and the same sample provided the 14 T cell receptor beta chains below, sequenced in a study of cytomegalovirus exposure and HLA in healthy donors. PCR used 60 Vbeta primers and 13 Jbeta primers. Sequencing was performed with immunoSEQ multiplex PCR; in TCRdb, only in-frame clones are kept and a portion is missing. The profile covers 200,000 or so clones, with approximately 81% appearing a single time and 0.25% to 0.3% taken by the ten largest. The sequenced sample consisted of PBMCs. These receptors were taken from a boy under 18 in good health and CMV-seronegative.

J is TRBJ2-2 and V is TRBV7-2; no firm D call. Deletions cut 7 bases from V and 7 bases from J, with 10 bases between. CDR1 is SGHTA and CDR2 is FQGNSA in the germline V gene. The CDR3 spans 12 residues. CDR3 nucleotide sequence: TGTGCCAGCACCCCGGCAGGCGGGGAGCTGTTTTTT. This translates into CASTPAGGELFF.

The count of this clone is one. This chain's CDR3 is CASSQDREVVGYGYTF. The DNA for the CDR3 is TGCGCCAGCAGCCAAGACCGAGAGGTCGTGGGCTATGGCTACACCTTC. The chain is built from TRBV4-1 and TRBJ1-2; unclear D gene. The germline V gene has CDR1 MGHRA and CDR2 YSYEKL. CDR3 length: 16 residues. With 0 bases removed from V and 4 bases from J, the gap between germline ends came to 15 bases.

The CDR3, as DNA: TGTGCCAGCAGCCAACACAGACAGAGAGGCACTGAAGCTTTCTTT. Its protein is CASSQHRQRGTEAFF. The rearrangement joins TRBV5-5 to TRBJ1-1, with TRBD1 as a possible D gene (5 bases). Germline V CDR1 and CDR2: SGHKS, YYEKEE (reference sequence). With 4 bases removed from V and 4 bases from J, the gap between germline ends came to 17 bases. This CDR3 comprises 15 residues.

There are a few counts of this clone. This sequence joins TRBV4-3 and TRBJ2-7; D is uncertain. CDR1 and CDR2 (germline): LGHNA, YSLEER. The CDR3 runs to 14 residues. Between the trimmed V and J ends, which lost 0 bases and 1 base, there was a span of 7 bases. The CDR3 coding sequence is TGCGCCAGCAGCCAAGATCGCCGGTCCTACGAGCAGTACTTC. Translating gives CASSQDRRSYEQYF.

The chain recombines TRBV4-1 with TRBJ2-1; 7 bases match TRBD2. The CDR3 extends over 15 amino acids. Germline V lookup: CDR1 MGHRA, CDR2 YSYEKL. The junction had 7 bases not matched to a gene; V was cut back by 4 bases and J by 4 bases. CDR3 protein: CASSRGGAAYNEQFF. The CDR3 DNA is TGCGCCAGCAGCCGCGGGGGAGCGGCGTACAATGAGCAGTTCTTC.

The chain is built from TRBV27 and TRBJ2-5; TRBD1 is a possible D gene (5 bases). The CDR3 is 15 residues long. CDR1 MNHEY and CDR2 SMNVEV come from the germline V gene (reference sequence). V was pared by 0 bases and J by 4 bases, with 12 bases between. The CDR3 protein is CASSLSKGYSETQYF. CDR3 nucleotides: TGTGCCAGCAGTTTATCCAAGGGGTACTCAGAGACCCAGTACTTC.

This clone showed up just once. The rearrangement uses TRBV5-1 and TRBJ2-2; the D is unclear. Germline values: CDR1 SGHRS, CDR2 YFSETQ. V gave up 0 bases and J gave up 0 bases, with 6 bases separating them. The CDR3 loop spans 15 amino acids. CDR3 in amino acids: CASSLAIPNTGELFF. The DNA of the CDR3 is TGCGCCAGCAGCTTGGCCATTCCGAACACCGGGGAGCTGTTTTTT. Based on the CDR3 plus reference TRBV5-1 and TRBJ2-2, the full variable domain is KAGVTQTPRYLIKTRGQQVTLSCSPISGHRSVSWYQQTPGQGLQFLFEYFSETQRNKGNFPGRFSGRQFSNSRSEMNVSTLELGDSALYLCASSLAIPNTGELFFGEGSRLTVL.

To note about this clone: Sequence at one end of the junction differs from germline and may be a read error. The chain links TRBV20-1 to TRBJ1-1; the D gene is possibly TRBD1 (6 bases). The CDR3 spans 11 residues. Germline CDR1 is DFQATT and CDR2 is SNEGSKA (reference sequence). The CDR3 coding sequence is TGCAGTGCTAATGTTCAGGGGAAGGTCCCATTT. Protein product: CSANVQGKVPF.

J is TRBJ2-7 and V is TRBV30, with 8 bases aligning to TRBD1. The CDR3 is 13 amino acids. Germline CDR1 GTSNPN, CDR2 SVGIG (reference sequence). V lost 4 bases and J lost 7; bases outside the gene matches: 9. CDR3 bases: TGTGCCTGGAACCAGGGGGCGACTAAAGAGCAGTACTTC. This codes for CAWNQGATKEQYF.

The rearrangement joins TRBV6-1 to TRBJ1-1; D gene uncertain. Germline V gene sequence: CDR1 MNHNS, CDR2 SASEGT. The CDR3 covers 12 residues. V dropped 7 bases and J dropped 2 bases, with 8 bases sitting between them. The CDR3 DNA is TGTGCCAGCACACAGACCAACACTGAAGCTTTCTTT. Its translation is CASTQTNTEAFF.

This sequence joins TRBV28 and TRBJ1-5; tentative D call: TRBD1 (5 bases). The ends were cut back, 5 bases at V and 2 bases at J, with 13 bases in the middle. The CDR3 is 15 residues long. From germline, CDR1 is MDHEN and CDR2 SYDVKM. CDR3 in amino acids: CASSPTGWGNQPQHF. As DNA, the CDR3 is TGTGCCAGCAGTCCTACAGGATGGGGCAATCAGCCCCAGCATTTT. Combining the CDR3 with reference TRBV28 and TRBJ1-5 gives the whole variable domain DVKVTQSSRYLVKRTGEKVFLECVQDMDHENMFWYRQDPGLGLRLIYFSYDVKMKEKGDIPEGYSVSREKKERFSLILESASTNQTSMYLCASSPTGWGNQPQHFGDGTRLSIL.

CDR3 DNA: TGTGCCAGCAGCTTGGGCAGGTGGACTGAAGCTTTCTTT. Its translation: CASSLGRWTEAFF. The rearrangement uses TRBV5-6 and TRBJ1-1; D is undetermined. In germline, CDR1 is SGHDT, CDR2 YYEEEE. CDR3 length: 13 amino acids. Deletions cut 0 bases from V and 5 bases from J, with 8 bases between. Full variable domain (outside the CDR3, taken from reference TRBV5-6 and TRBJ1-1): DAGVTQSPTHLIKTRGQQVTLRCSPKSGHDTVSWYQQALGQGPQFIFQYYEEEERQRGNFPDRFSGHQFPNYSSELNVNALLLGDSALYLCASSLGRWTEAFFGQGTRLTVV.

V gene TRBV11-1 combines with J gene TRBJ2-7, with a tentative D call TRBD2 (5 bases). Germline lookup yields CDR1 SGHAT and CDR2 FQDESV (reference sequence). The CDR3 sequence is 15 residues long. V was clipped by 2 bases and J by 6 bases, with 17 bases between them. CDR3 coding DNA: TGTGCCAGCAGCTTATTGGGTGCGACACGGGGCGAGCAGTACTTC. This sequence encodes CASSLLGATRGEQYF.

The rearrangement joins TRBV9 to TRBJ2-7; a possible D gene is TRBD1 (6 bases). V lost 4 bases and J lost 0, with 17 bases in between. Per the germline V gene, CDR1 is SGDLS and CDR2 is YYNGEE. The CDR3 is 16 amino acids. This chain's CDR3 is CASSPQMTGSSYEQYF. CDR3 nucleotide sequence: TGTGCCAGCAGCCCACAGATGACAGGAAGCTCCTACGAGCAGTACTTC.